Presented here are 20 T cell receptor beta chains from one specimen sequenced in a study of beta chain features in type 1 diabetes. The entirety of the isolated RNA underwent reverse transcription, so expressed TCRB transcripts were sequenced. TCRdb's copy holds only in-frame clones and misses some; the assay was immunoSEQ multiplex PCR. The table lists 680,000 or so clones, around 16% of them singletons. The sequenced sample consisted of naive CD4+ T cells from blood. These receptors all stem from a man aged 18 to 30 in good health.

V is TRBV11-3 and J is TRBJ2-3; TRBD1 matches 7 bases. This CDR3 has 18 residues. The trim removed 2 bases at V and 6 bases at J, leaving 17 bases unmatched. Germline-derived CDR1 and CDR2 are SGHNT and YENEEA. For the CDR3, the DNA is TGTGCCAGCAGCTTAAGTTCACAGGGGATGAATTGGGGTGATACGCAGTATTTT. Protein: CASSLSSQGMNWGDTQYF.

This clone was detected once. The J gene is TRBJ1-5, the V gene TRBV27, with TRBD1 matching over 9 bases. After removal of 4 bases from V and 1 base from J, the junction contained 5 bases not matched to a gene. The germline gives CDR1 MNHEY, CDR2 SMNVEV (reference sequence). This CDR3 region has 16 residues. This CDR3 reads CASSWTGAGSNQPQHF. The DNA of the CDR3 is TGTGCCAGCAGTTGGACAGGGGCTGGGAGCAATCAGCCCCAGCATTTT.

V is TRBV5-4 and J is TRBJ2-1, with 11 nucleotides matching TRBD2. The CDR3 has 14 residues. Unmatched junction bases numbered 3, after V lost 6 bases and J lost 4 bases. Germline-derived CDR1 and CDR2 are SGHNT and YYREEE (reference sequence). CDR3 amino acids: CASKGTSGYNEQFF. CDR3 nucleotide sequence: TGTGCCAGCAAAGGGACTAGCGGATACAATGAGCAGTTCTTC.

The chain couples TRBV29-1 to TRBJ1-4, with D maybe TRBD1 (5 bases). The CDR3 covers 17 residues. Germline lookup yields CDR1 SQVTM and CDR2 ANQGSEA. V was cut by 7 bases and J by 8 bases, with 29 bases left in between. CDR3 DNA: TGCAGCGCAATAGGACATAGCCTGGCTAAGGACCCAGAAAAACTGTTTTTT. Translation gives CSAIGHSLAKDPEKLFF.

This rearrangement joins TRBV7-2 to TRBJ2-7; 7 nucleotides agree with TRBD1. Germline assignment: CDR1 SGHTA and CDR2 FQGNSA. The V and J ends lost 4 bases and 0 bases, in that order; junction bases with no gene match: 3. CDR3 size: 14 residues. The CDR3 region has the DNA TGTGCCAGCAGCTCCGACAGGGCCTCCTACGAGCAGTACTTC. Its translation is CASSSDRASYEQYF. Combining the CDR3 with reference TRBV7-2 and TRBJ2-7 gives the whole variable domain GAGVSQSPSNKVTEKGKDVELRCDPISGHTALYWYRQSLGQGLEFLIYFQGNSAPDKSGLPSDRFSAERTGGSVSTLTIQRTQQEDSAVYLCASSSDRASYEQYFGPGTRLTVT.

The V gene is TRBV15, the J gene TRBJ2-7, with 11 bases aligning to TRBD2. CDR1 is LNHNV and CDR2 is YYDKDF in the germline V gene (reference sequence). V dropped 0 bases and J dropped 4; count of bases not matched to a gene: 5. CDR3 length: 16 amino acids. The CDR3, as DNA: TGTGCCACCAGCAGAGAGGGGACTAGCGGATGGTACGAGCAGTACTTC. Translating it yields CATSREGTSGWYEQYF.

The chain carries TRBV4-3 and TRBJ1-2; 10 bases are shared with TRBD1. V dropped 5 bases and J dropped 4; count of bases not matched to a gene: 7. The CDR3 is made up of 15 amino acids. CDR1 is LGHNA and CDR2 is YSLEER in the germline V gene. The CDR3 region is CASSERDRGSYGYTF. CDR3 coding DNA: TGCGCCAGCAGCGAAAGGGACAGGGGTTCCTATGGCTACACCTTC.

This clone was seen more than once but under ten times. The chain combines TRBV7-2 with TRBJ2-1, with 8 bases lining up with TRBD2. Germline-derived CDR1 and CDR2 are SGHTA and FQGNSA. Unmatched junction bases numbered 14, after V lost 4 bases and J lost 9 bases. This CDR3 has 16 residues. This chain's CDR3 is CASSSKPGLVFREQFF. CDR3 nucleotide sequence: TGTGCCAGCAGCTCCAAGCCGGGACTAGTCTTCCGTGAGCAGTTCTTC.

The chain uses TRBV5-1 and TRBJ2-3; no clear D gene. V lost 2 bases, J lost 4 bases, and 5 bases lay in between. The germline V gene encodes CDR1 SGHRS and CDR2 YFSETQ. The CDR3 totals 12 residues. CDR3: CASSFSSDTQYF. CDR3 coding DNA: TGCGCCAGCAGCTTCTCGTCAGATACGCAGTATTTT.

The table lists this clone with a few counts. For the CDR3, the DNA is TGCGCCAGCAGCCCCCTAACCCAGGAAATGGGCTACGAGCAGTACTTC. Its protein product is CASSPLTQEMGYEQYF. This chain links TRBV5-1 with TRBJ2-7; D is undetermined. V lost 4 bases to trimming and J lost 3 bases, with 20 bases between them. CDR1 SGHRS and CDR2 YFSETQ come from the germline V gene. CDR3 size: 16 residues.

The chain has TRBV28 and TRBJ2-1; no firm D call. The length of the CDR3 is 12 residues. Trimming cost V 5 bases and J 12 bases, with 14 bases left between them. Germline V gene data show CDR1 as MDHEN and CDR2 as SYDVKM. The chain's CDR3 is CASSPRPTGQFF. The CDR3 DNA sequence: TGTGCCAGCAGTCCAAGACCCACTGGGCAGTTCTTC.

This clone has a handful of counts. The V call is TRBV6-6, the J call TRBJ2-1, with D uncertain. CDR1 and CDR2 from the germline V gene are MNHNY and SVGAGI (reference sequence). V lost 8 bases and J 7 bases, leaving 12 bases between the germline ends. The CDR3 has 12 residues. The CDR3 protein is CASASRRNEQFF. The CDR3 DNA is TGTGCCAGCGCTTCGCGAAGAAATGAGCAGTTCTTC.

The rearrangement links TRBV19 to TRBJ2-1; D may be TRBD2 (7 bases). Trimming removed 3 bases at V and 0 bases at J, with 12 bases between. CDR1 is LNHDA and CDR2 is SQIVND in the germline V gene (reference sequence). CDR3 length: 16 amino acids. The CDR3 bases are TGTGCCAGTAGTATCGAGGGGGGGAGCTCCTACAATGAGCAGTTCTTC. Residues: CASSIEGGSSYNEQFF.

The rearrangement links TRBV5-4 to TRBJ2-6; perhaps TRBD1 as D (8 bases). Germline-derived CDR1 and CDR2 are SGHNT and YYREEE (reference sequence). V was trimmed by 4 bases and J by 4 bases, leaving 15 bases between them. The CDR3 covers 16 residues. CDR3 nucleotide sequence: TGTGCCAGCAGCACAGGGGGGGGGAACGGGGCCAACGTCCTGACTTTC. Translation gives CASSTGGGNGANVLTF.

As for this clone: The sample carries other DNA sequences with the same CDR3. The chain employs TRBV7-9 and TRBJ1-5; 8 bases are a match to TRBD1. The length of the CDR3 is 14 residues. The J segment lost 4 bases and the V segment lost 1 base, leaving 0 bases of the junction unmatched. Germline CDR1 is SEHNR and CDR2 is FQNEAQ (reference sequence). Written as DNA, the CDR3 is TGTGCCAGCAGCTTAGACAGGGGGAATCAGCCCCAGCATTTT. This codes for CASSLDRGNQPQHF.

The chain employs TRBV4-3 and TRBJ1-2; no firm D call. The V and J ends lost 0 bases and 7 bases respectively, with 9 bases between them. Germline-derived CDR1 and CDR2 are LGHNA and YSLEER. The CDR3 runs to 13 residues. CDR3 amino acids: CASSQEEGIGYTF. In nucleotides, the CDR3 is TGCGCCAGCAGCCAAGAAGAAGGTATTGGCTACACCTTC.

The gene calls are TRBV13 and TRBJ2-5; 8 bases match TRBD2. The germline V gene encodes CDR1 PRHDT and CDR2 FYEKMQ (reference sequence). This CDR3 is built from 15 residues. Trimming at V came to 5 bases and at J to 2 bases, leaving 7 bases not matched to a gene. CDR3 sequence (DNA): TGTGCCAGCAGCCGCGGGGGGAGCGGACAAGAGACCCAGTACTTC. It codes for CASSRGGSGQETQYF.

Only a few counts were recorded for this clone. The V call is TRBV19, the J call TRBJ1-5; D might be TRBD1 (5 bases). This CDR3 has 15 residues. The germline CDR1 and CDR2 sequences are LNHDA and SQIVND (reference sequence). V gave up 1 base and J gave up 5 bases, with 12 bases separating them. For the CDR3, the DNA is TGTGCCAGTAGTATAGTAGGGACGGGTGATCAGCCCCAGCATTTT. Protein product: CASSIVGTGDQPQHF.

Regarding this clone: One end of the junction is discordant with germline, which a read error may explain. This chain links TRBV5-6 with TRBJ1-5, with no clear D. CDR1 and CDR2 from the germline V gene are SGHDT and YYEEEE. The CDR3 length is 15 residues. CDR3 sequence reads: CASNLGRNSNQPQHF. CDR3 DNA: TGTGCCAGCAACTTGGGGAGGAATAGCAATCAGCCCCAGCATTTT.

The chain employs TRBV28 and TRBJ2-2; TRBD1 is a possible D gene (6 bases). Trimming pared 9 bases from V and 3 bases from J, leaving 14 bases between. Germline V lookup: CDR1 MDHEN, CDR2 SYDVKM. This CDR3 spans 14 amino acids. CDR3 amino acids: CASSSYRDTGELFF. CDR3 nucleotides: TGTGCCAGTTCTTCATACAGGGACACCGGGGAGCTGTTTTTT.